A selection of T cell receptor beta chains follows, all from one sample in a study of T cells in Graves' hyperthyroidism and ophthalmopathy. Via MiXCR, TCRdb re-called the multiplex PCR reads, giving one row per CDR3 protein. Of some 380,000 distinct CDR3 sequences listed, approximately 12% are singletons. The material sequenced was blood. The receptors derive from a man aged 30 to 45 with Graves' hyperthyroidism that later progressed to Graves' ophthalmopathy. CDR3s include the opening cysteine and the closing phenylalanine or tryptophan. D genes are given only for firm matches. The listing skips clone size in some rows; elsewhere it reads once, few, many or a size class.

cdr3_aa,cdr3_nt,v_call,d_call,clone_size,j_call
CSISRGPEQFF,TGCAGCATTTCGCGCGGGCCTGAGCAGTTCTTC,TRBV29-1,-,few,TRBJ2-1
CASSIGGARTDTQYF,TGTGCCAGTAGTATAGGGGGGGCCCGCACAGATACGCAGTATTTT,TRBV19,-,-,TRBJ2-3
CASSHDRTSGEKTQYF,TGTGCCAGCAGCCATGATCGGACTAGCGGGGAAAAGACCCAGTACTTC,TRBV7-9,TRBD2,few,TRBJ2-5
CASSTVGTLWIYEQYF,TGTGCCAGTAGTACCGTCGGGACCTTATGGATCTACGAGCAGTACTTC,TRBV19,-,few,TRBJ2-7
CASSESLGMDYTF,TGTGCCAGCAGTGAAAGTTTGGGTATGGACTACACCTTC,TRBV2,-,many,TRBJ1-2
CASSPRTSGGSYEQYF,TGTGCCAGCAGCCCCAGGACTAGCGGGGGGTCCTACGAGCAGTACTTC,TRBV7-2,TRBD2,many,TRBJ2-7
CASSQDGQPYEQYF,TGTGCCAGCAGCCAAGACGGTCAGCCCTACGAGCAGTACTTC,TRBV3-1,-,many,TRBJ2-7
CASSGRLAGAYEQYF,TGTGCCAGCAGCGGTCGACTAGCGGGGGCTTACGAGCAGTACTTC,TRBV7-9,TRBD2,-,TRBJ2-7
CASSVQGFEWDTEAFF,TGTGCCAGCAGTGTACAGGGGTTCGAATGGGACACTGAAGCTTTCTTT,TRBV27,TRBD1,-,TRBJ1-1
CASRQTSQETQYF,TGTGCCAGCAGACAGACATCTCAAGAGACCCAGTACTTC,TRBV2,-,-,TRBJ2-5
CASRSQGQTNEKLFF,TGTGCCAGCAGGTCGCAGGGACAGACTAATGAAAAACTGTTTTTT,TRBV28,TRBD1,many,TRBJ1-4
CSARDHDTSYEQYF,TGCAGTGCTAGAGATCATGACACCTCCTACGAGCAGTACTTC,TRBV20-1,-,many,TRBJ2-7
CASSLRGTRNYGYTF,TGTGCCAGCAGCTTGAGGGGGACGCGTAACTATGGCTACACCTTC,TRBV5-6,-,-,TRBJ1-2
CASSFNRNQPQHF,TGTGCCAGCAGCTTCAATCGCAATCAGCCCCAGCATTTT,TRBV7-3,-,few,TRBJ1-5
CASSSPSEAGSTDTQYF,TGTGCCAGCAGTTCTCCGTCGGAAGCGGGAAGCACAGATACGCAGTATTTT,TRBV28,TRBD2,many,TRBJ2-3
CASRLGADTQYF,TGCGCCAGCAGACTGGGGGCGGATACGCAGTATTTT,TRBV5-1,-,many,TRBJ2-3
CSVSGTGINQPQHF,TGCAGCGTCTCCGGGACAGGGATCAATCAGCCCCAGCATTTT,TRBV29-1,TRBD1,few,TRBJ1-5
CASSAGTGAYEQYF,TGTGCCAGCAGCGCAGGGACAGGTGCCTACGAGCAGTACTTC,TRBV6-1,TRBD1,many,TRBJ2-7
CASSAPGHPATNEKLFF,TGTGCCAGCAGCGCACCGGGACACCCTGCAACTAATGAAAAACTGTTTTTT,TRBV9,-,many,TRBJ1-4
CASRTGQGSSYNSPLHF,TGTGCCAGCAGAACCGGACAGGGGAGCTCCTATAATTCACCCCTCCACTTT,TRBV28,TRBD1,many,TRBJ1-6
CSARGQQGAVSPLHF,TGCAGTGCTAGAGGGCAACAGGGGGCGGTATCACCCCTCCACTTT,TRBV20-1,TRBD1,few,TRBJ1-6
CASSPSMWTQLRFGSGYTF,TGTGCCAGTAGTCCCTCCATGTGGACGCAGTTAAGGTTCGGTTCGGGCTACACCTTC,TRBV19,-,-,TRBJ1-2
CASKFSGVAALGETQYF,TGTGCCAGCAAGTTTAGCGGGGTCGCGGCTTTGGGGGAGACCCAGTACTTC,TRBV2,TRBD2,-,TRBJ2-5
CASSLYWTSQGDAQYF,TGCGCCAGCAGCCTTTATTGGACTAGTCAAGGGGATGCGCAGTATTTT,TRBV5-1,TRBD2,-,TRBJ2-3
CSAPTTRHYEQYF,TGCAGTGCTCCAACGACAAGACACTACGAGCAGTACTTC,TRBV20-1,-,-,TRBJ2-7
CASSIRRGNANYGYTF,TGTGCCAGCAGTATCCGGAGGGGGAACGCTAACTATGGCTACACCTTC,TRBV28,-,few,TRBJ1-2
CASSPFGGAPYNEQFF,TGTGCCAGCAGCCCATTCGGGGGGGCTCCCTACAATGAGCAGTTCTTC,TRBV6-1,TRBD2,few,TRBJ2-1
CASKRQGTEAFF,TGTGCCAGCAAAAGACAGGGCACTGAAGCTTTCTTT,TRBV19,TRBD1,many,TRBJ1-1
CASSYMLGLRDEQYF,TGTGCCAGCAGTTACATGCTCGGACTTAGGGACGAGCAGTACTTC,TRBV6-6,-,-,TRBJ2-7
CSASGTLRRGEQYF,TGCAGTGCTAGCGGGACCCTCAGGAGGGGTGAGCAGTACTTC,TRBV20-1,-,many,TRBJ2-7
CASSTGGRHTEAFF,TGTGCCAGCAGTACCGGGGGACGGCACACTGAAGCTTTCTTT,TRBV6-2/TRBV6-3,-,few,TRBJ1-1
CASSLGSGGFEAFF,TGCGCCAGCAGCTTGGGGTCAGGGGGCTTTGAAGCTTTCTTT,TRBV5-1,TRBD1,few,TRBJ1-1
CASTWGQGAGDTQYF,TGTGCCAGCACCTGGGGACAGGGGGCGGGAGATACGCAGTATTTT,TRBV5-5,TRBD1,-,TRBJ2-3
CATRAVNTGELFF,TGTGCCACCAGAGCCGTGAACACCGGGGAGCTGTTTTTT,TRBV24-1,-,many,TRBJ2-2
CASSLYRGPNQPQHF,TGTGCCAGCAGTTTGTATAGGGGGCCCAATCAGCCCCAGCATTTT,TRBV28,TRBD1,few,TRBJ1-5
CASSHAQEQAWFEQYF,TGTGCCAGCAGTCACGCCCAGGAACAGGCCTGGTTTGAGCAGTACTTC,TRBV7-9,-,many,TRBJ2-7
CASSLRDPGSSSYEQYF,TGTGCCAGCAGTTTAAGGGACCCCGGGAGTAGCTCCTACGAGCAGTACTTC,TRBV27,-,many,TRBJ2-7
CASSPSTRLQGADTQYF,TGTGCCAGCTCACCATCGACCAGGCTACAGGGTGCAGATACGCAGTATTTT,TRBV18,-,many,TRBJ2-3
CASSGQGAIDQPQHF,TGTGCCAGCAGCGGACAGGGGGCAATTGATCAGCCCCAGCATTTT,TRBV2,TRBD1,few,TRBJ1-5
CASSMGLAGSYEQYF,TGTGCCAGTAGTATGGGGCTAGCGGGCTCCTACGAGCAGTACTTC,TRBV19,TRBD2,few,TRBJ2-7
CASSSGTGRGHSEAFF,TGTGCCAGCAGTTCCGGGACAGGGAGAGGGCATAGTGAAGCTTTCTTT,TRBV28,TRBD1,many,TRBJ1-1
CASSSPGQFSYEQYF,TGTGCCAGCAGCTCCCCGGGACAGTTCTCCTACGAGCAGTACTTC,TRBV11-3,TRBD1,few,TRBJ2-7
CSAREGTSGYNEQFF,TGCAGTGCTAGAGAAGGGACTAGCGGCTACAATGAGCAGTTCTTC,TRBV20-1,TRBD2,many,TRBJ2-1